What follows is one T cell receptor beta chain and its context. The sample comes from a study of blood T cell repertoires in COVID-19. The wider study: Researchers got acute and convalescent COVID-19 samples from the United States, Italy and Spain. Sample material is recorded as cDNA or gDNA derived from T cells, B-cell-depleted T cells, or PBMCs.

Authors' analysis steps: Reference gene primers were amplified, and this amplification served to estimate nucleated cell counts. The repertoire was sequenced with immunoSEQ multiplex PCR; TCRdb's copy has only in-frame clones and lacks some. Clonal size and the V and J genes are those of that table, whereas D and trimming came from the DNA. The data contain 85,000 to 95,000 clones, about 83% of them singletons. CDR3 length equals 13 residues. The V end was cut by 6 bases, the J end by 0 bases, with 6 bases between. Per the germline V gene, CDR1 is SGHAT and CDR2 is FQNNGV. The receptor comes from a human donor in a cohort sampled during active COVID-19. The sample was peripheral blood. The V call is TRBV11-2, the J call TRBJ2-1; D remains unclear. The CDR3 DNA reads as TGTGCCAGCAGGAAGAGCTCCTACAATGAGCAGTTCTTC. This sequence encodes CASRKSSYNEQFF.